This T cell receptor (beta chain) was found in a study of shared clonotypes between healthy human individuals. From germline, CDR1 is SGHRS and CDR2 YFSETQ. V was trimmed by 0 bases and J by 6 bases, leaving 9 bases between them. The CDR3 has 13 residues. On this clone: Additional DNA sequences in this sample encode the identical CDR3.

The table came from immunoSEQ multiplex PCR; TCRdb's copy has only in-frame clones and leaves some out. The sample includes a few million clones, approximately 90% of them seen just once. The chain combines TRBV5-1 with TRBJ1-1; weak D call: TRBD1 (5 bases). Source material: naive CD4+ T cells sorted from blood. Stated subset: CD45RA+ positively selected. This sequence originates from a man younger than 35 in good health. The CDR3 loop is CASSLATEPEAFF. The CDR3 DNA reads TGCGCCAGCAGCTTGGCGACAGAGCCTGAAGCTTTCTTT. The full variable domain, completed using reference TRBV5-1 and TRBJ1-1, is KAGVTQTPRYLIKTRGQQVTLSCSPISGHRSVSWYQQTPGQGLQFLFEYFSETQRNKGNFPGRFSGRQFSNSRSEMNVSTLELGDSALYLCASSLATEPEAFFGQGTRLTVV.